This entry lists 29 T cell receptor beta chains sequenced from one sample in a study of shared clonotypes between healthy human individuals (dated by TCRdb to about 2020). The library was made by the immunoSEQ multiplex PCR assay. TCRdb's version of the immuneACCESS table is confined to in-frame rearrangements and falls short of the full clone set. An unresolved V gene accounts for under half of the shortfall where checked; the remainder is of unknown origin. The sample table contains approximately 2,000,000 clones; only one count was recorded for around 95% of them. Over 1.5% of the sample is taken by the ten largest. CD8 naive samples were CD45RO-negative cells positively selected for CCR7, giving a CD45RA+CCR7+ population that excluded TemRA cells. Sequencing was performed on naive CD8+ T cells from PBMCs. The intended sense of this specimen's cell subset or site label: CD45RA+CCR7+. The receptors were gathered from a man aged 18 to 29 in good health. Some clones in this sample may be carry-over from other donors' samples.

This clone was seen just once. This specimen includes other DNA sequences encoding the same CDR3. The V and J genes are TRBV4-2 and TRBJ2-7; 9 nucleotides match TRBD2. CDR1 is LGHNA and CDR2 is YNFKEQ in the germline V gene. V shed 0 bases, J shed 2 bases, and the junction held 5 bases outside the gene matches. The CDR3 is 16 residues long. The CDR3 region is CASSQDPTSGTYEQYF. The CDR3 DNA sequence: TGTGCCAGCAGCCAAGACCCGACTAGCGGAACCTACGAGCAGTACTTC.

V is TRBV6-5 and J is TRBJ2-7, with 10 bases aligning to TRBD1. Germline values: CDR1 MNHEY, CDR2 SVGAGI. The length of the CDR3 is 13 residues. Unmatched junction bases numbered 4, after V lost 5 bases and J lost 6 bases. CDR3 loop: CASSPGQGTEQYF. In DNA form, the CDR3 reads TGTGCCAGCAGTCCGGGACAGGGGACCGAGCAGTACTTC.

The J gene is TRBJ2-3, the V gene TRBV4-3, with D possibly being TRBD2 (6 bases). The CDR3 is 16 residues long. V gave up 0 bases and J gave up 4 bases, with 14 bases separating them. Per germline, CDR1 LGHNA and CDR2 YSLEER. The CDR3 DNA sequence: TGCGCCAGCAGCCAAGATCGCACTAGCCTCGCAGATACGCAGTATTTT. Translated, it gives CASSQDRTSLADTQYF.

For the CDR3, the DNA is TGTGCCAGCAGTTTCACAGGGGCTATCCCTAGCGAGCAGTACTTC. This translates into CASSFTGAIPSEQYF. The chain uses TRBV27 and TRBJ2-7; TRBD1 agrees at 7 bases. The CDR3 extends over 15 amino acids. V lost 3 bases and J lost 6; bases outside the gene matches: 11. CDR1 is MNHEY and CDR2 is SMNVEV in the germline V gene (reference sequence).

This chain links TRBV5-6 with TRBJ1-1, with D possibly being TRBD1 (5 bases). CDR1 is SGHDT, CDR2 YYEEEE, per germline. The CDR3 has 15 amino acids. Trimming removed 3 bases from V and 2 bases from J, with 14 bases in between. For the CDR3, the DNA is TGTGCCAGCAGCTCAATAAGACAGTCTAACACTGAAGCTTTCTTT. Amino acids: CASSSIRQSNTEAFF.

This chain uses TRBV28 with TRBJ2-3, with 11 bases lining up with TRBD2. CDR3 size: 16 residues. V lost 4 bases, J lost 0 bases, and 3 bases stayed unmatched. From germline, CDR1 is MDHEN and CDR2 SYDVKM. The CDR3 is CASSSRLAGSTDTQYF. CDR3 in DNA: TGTGCCAGCAGTTCGAGACTAGCGGGGAGCACAGATACGCAGTATTTT.

CDR3 residues: CASSQAFTSGYEQYF. Written as DNA, the CDR3 is TGTGCCAGCAGCCAAGCATTCACTAGCGGCTACGAGCAGTACTTC. V and J are TRBV4-2 and TRBJ2-7; 8 positions match TRBD2. Germline assignment: CDR1 LGHNA and CDR2 YNFKEQ. This CDR3 spans 15 amino acids. V lost 1 base, J lost 3 bases, and 5 bases stayed unmatched.

The chain couples TRBV7-8 to TRBJ2-3; D possibly corresponds to TRBD1 (6 bases). CDR1 is SGHVS, CDR2 FQNEAQ, per germline. This CDR3 has 16 amino acids. V was cut by 2 bases and J by 4 bases, with 16 bases left in between. CDR3 in amino acids: CASSLTGNRWADTQYF. The CDR3 nucleotides read TGTGCCAGCAGCTTAACAGGGAATAGGTGGGCAGATACGCAGTATTTT. The entire variable domain, with the rest obtained from reference TRBV7-8 and TRBJ2-3, is as follows: GAGVSQSPRYKVAKRGQDVALRCDPISGHVSLFWYQQALGQGPEFLTYFQNEAQLDKSGLPSDRFFAERPEGSVSTLKIQRTQQEDSAVYLCASSLTGNRWADTQYFGPGTRLTVL.

This clone occurred a few times. Other DNA sequences in the same sample also yield this CDR3. J is TRBJ2-7 and V is TRBV9; 10 bases are shared with TRBD1. Germline trimming cut 4 bases from V and 3 bases from J; bases unmatched to any gene: 4. CDR1 and CDR2 from the germline V gene are SGDLS and YYNGEE. This CDR3 has 14 amino acids. CDR3 amino acids: CASSPGTGVYEQYF. The DNA of the CDR3 is TGTGCCAGCAGCCCCGGGACAGGGGTCTACGAGCAGTACTTC.

This chain links TRBV29-1 with TRBJ2-7; 7 nucleotides match TRBD1. This CDR3 has 14 residues. Per the germline V gene, CDR1 is SQVTM and CDR2 is ANQGSEA. The CDR3 is CNVGSPGTDYEQYF. The CDR3 DNA reads as TGCAACGTAGGCTCCCCGGGGACAGACTACGAGCAGTACTTC.

V is TRBV25-1 and J is TRBJ1-2; D remains unclear. Germline V gene lookup returns CDR1 MGHDK and CDR2 SYGVNS. V dropped 5 bases and J dropped 6 bases, with 7 bases sitting between them. The CDR3 extends over 11 amino acids. The CDR3: CASSHGDGYTF. The CDR3 DNA reads as TGTGCCAGCAGTCATGGGGATGGCTACACCTTC.

The chain couples TRBV27 to TRBJ2-1; D could derive from TRBD1 or TRBD2 (5 bases each). CDR3 length equals 16 residues. The germline gives CDR1 MNHEY, CDR2 SMNVEV (reference sequence). V shed 5 bases and J shed 6 bases, with 20 bases lying between them. CDR3 in DNA: TGTGCCAGCAGTGGCCTTGGGGGAGTAGTCCCCAATGAGCAGTTCTTC. This gives the protein CASSGLGGVVPNEQFF.

About this clone: This may arise from a read error, as a much more abundant clone is one base away. CDR3 residues: CVWRRGNTEAFF. As DNA, the CDR3 is TGTGTCTGGAGGAGGGGAAACACTGAAGCTTTCTTT. The V gene is TRBV30, the J gene TRBJ1-1; D is perhaps TRBD1 (5 bases). The CDR3 loop spans 12 amino acids. Germline CDR1 is GTSNPN and CDR2 is SVGIG (reference sequence). The full variable domain, rest sourced from reference TRBV30 and TRBJ1-1, is SQTIHQWPATLVQPVGSPLSLECTVEGTSNPNLYWYRQAAGRGLQLLFYSVGIGQISSEVPQNLSASRPQDRQFILSSKKLLLSDSGFYLCVWRRGNTEAFFGQGTRLTVV.

This clone was seen once. The chain uses TRBV11-2 and TRBJ2-5; 7 bases fit TRBD2. Germline-derived CDR1 and CDR2 are SGHAT and FQNNGV. The V and J ends lost 1 base and 5 bases, in that order; junction bases with no gene match: 4. The CDR3 totals 14 residues. The DNA for the CDR3 is TGTGCCAGCAGCTTAGGAGCGGGAATGGAGACCCAGTACTTC. This sequence encodes CASSLGAGMETQYF.

This clone came up once. This sequence joins TRBV6-1 and TRBJ2-7; D may be TRBD2 (6 bases). This CDR3 is 18 amino acids long. The V end lost 2 bases, the J end lost 2 bases, and 22 bases lay between the germline ends. CDR1 is MNHNS and CDR2 is SASEGT in the germline V gene. The CDR3 protein is CASSESSIGARRAYEQYF. The CDR3 DNA follows: TGTGCCAGCAGTGAAAGCTCCATCGGGGCCCGGAGGGCCTACGAGCAGTACTTC.

As to this clone: The same CDR3 arises from other DNA sequences in this sample as well. The V and J genes are TRBV4-3 and TRBJ1-4; perhaps TRBD1 as D (5 bases). V shed 0 bases and J shed 5 bases, with 10 bases lying between them. This CDR3 spans 15 amino acids. From germline, CDR1 is LGHNA and CDR2 YSLEER. CDR3 protein: CASSQDRGGNEKLFF. CDR3 DNA: TGCGCCAGCAGCCAAGATCGGGGCGGAAATGAAAAACTGTTTTTT.

V and J are TRBV7-9 and TRBJ2-1, with TRBD1 as a possible D gene (8 bases). Germline lookup yields CDR1 SEHNR and CDR2 FQNEAQ (reference sequence). With 4 bases removed from V and 9 bases from J, the gap between germline ends came to 22 bases. The CDR3 consists of 16 residues. The CDR3: CASSSNTGGVDREQFF. The CDR3, as DNA: TGTGCCAGCAGCTCCAATACAGGGGGGGTGGATCGTGAGCAGTTCTTC.

This clone was recorded once. This CDR3 is also generated by other DNA sequences in the sample. The J gene is TRBJ1-3, the V gene TRBV5-6; D is undetermined. Trimming removed 0 bases at V and 0 bases at J, with 4 bases between. Germline V CDR1 and CDR2: SGHDT, YYEEEE. There are 14 residues in the CDR3. CDR3 coding DNA: TGTGCCAGCAGCTTGGTTGCCTCTGGAAACACCATATATTTT. Protein sequence: CASSLVASGNTIYF.

The rearrangement links TRBV7-8 to TRBJ1-1, with 9 nucleotides matching TRBD1. This CDR3 is 14 amino acids long. V lost 5 bases and J lost 2; bases outside the gene matches: 3. The germline gives CDR1 SGHVS, CDR2 FQNEAQ. As DNA, the CDR3 is TGTGCCAGCAGCGGGACAGGGCTAAACACTGAAGCTTTCTTT. Its translation: CASSGTGLNTEAFF.

As to this clone: Other DNA sequences from this sample encode an identical CDR3 as well. In DNA, the CDR3 is TGTGCCAGCAGCGGGCCGGGGACTAGCGGTTACAATGAGCAGTTCTTC. Its translation: CASSGPGTSGYNEQFF. The gene calls are TRBV9 and TRBJ2-1, with TRBD2 matching over 11 bases. Germline CDR1 and CDR2: SGDLS and YYNGEE. CDR3 length equals 16 residues. The trim removed 3 bases at V and 4 bases at J, leaving 6 bases unmatched.

V is TRBV14 and J is TRBJ2-7, with 7 nucleotides matching TRBD1. Germline CDR1 and CDR2: SGHDN and FVKESK. Trimming cost V 4 bases and J 5 bases; bases outside gene matches: 11. This CDR3 has 15 amino acids. The CDR3 coding sequence is TGTGCCAGCAGCCCTGACAGGGAAGGTATCGACGAGCAGTACTTC. Amino acid sequence: CASSPDREGIDEQYF.

V usage is TRBV7-8 and J usage is TRBJ2-1, with a possible D match to TRBD2 (5 bases). V shed 2 bases and J shed 0 bases, with 14 bases lying between them. CDR3 length equals 17 residues. In germline, CDR1 is SGHVS, CDR2 FQNEAQ. The CDR3 bases are TGTGCCAGCAGCTTAAATCTAATCGGGAACTCCTACAATGAGCAGTTCTTC. It specifies CASSLNLIGNSYNEQFF.

The chain has TRBV7-9 and TRBJ2-5; D gene unclear. The CDR3 has 12 residues. Germline V gives CDR1 SEHNR, CDR2 FQNEAQ (reference sequence). V lost 5 bases and J lost 4, with 8 bases in between. The CDR3 spells CASSRQGETQYF. The CDR3 DNA sequence: TGTGCCAGCAGCCGTCAAGGAGAGACCCAGTACTTC. The full variable domain, in which reference TRBV7-9 and TRBJ2-5 provide the parts outside the CDR3, is DTGVSQNPRHKITKRGQNVTFRCDPISEHNRLYWYRQTLGQGPEFLTYFQNEAQLEKSRLLSDRFSAERPKGSFSTLEIQRTEQGDSAMYLCASSRQGETQYFGPGTRLLVL.

This chain links TRBV7-6 with TRBJ2-7; D perhaps matches TRBD2 (5 bases). Germline values: CDR1 SGHVS, CDR2 FNYEAQ. Trimming took 4 bases from V and 3 from J, leaving 22 bases between them. The CDR3 covers 17 residues. The CDR3 loop reads CASSSRSDGKSFYEQYF. DNA for the CDR3: TGTGCCAGCAGCTCACGCAGTGACGGGAAGAGCTTCTACGAGCAGTACTTC.

This clone was detected once. At one boundary the junction diverges from the germline segment, which might be a read error. V gene TRBV19 combines with J gene TRBJ2-3; no definite D call. Germline assignment: CDR1 LNHDA and CDR2 SQIVND (reference sequence). CDR3 length: 13 amino acids. CDR3 region: CASSLEAPDTQYF. DNA for the CDR3: TGTGCCAGTAGTTTAGAGGCCCCAGATACGCAGTATTTT.

This chain joins TRBV7-9 and TRBJ2-1; TRBD1 is a possible D gene (6 bases). The V gene lost 3 bases and the J gene lost 7 bases, with 10 bases spanning the gap. The CDR3 has 13 residues. Germline-derived CDR1 and CDR2 are SEHNR and FQNEAQ (reference sequence). DNA for the CDR3: TGTGCCAGCAGCTTTACAGGGTCGAATGAGCAGTTCTTC. Amino acid sequence: CASSFTGSNEQFF. Full variable domain (remainder filled in from reference TRBV7-9 and TRBJ2-1): DTGVSQNPRHKITKRGQNVTFRCDPISEHNRLYWYRQTLGQGPEFLTYFQNEAQLEKSRLLSDRFSAERPKGSFSTLEIQRTEQGDSAMYLCASSFTGSNEQFFGPGTRLTVL.

The chain couples TRBV6-1 to TRBJ1-1; TRBD1 might be the D (6 bases). Per germline, CDR1 MNHNS and CDR2 SASEGT. The CDR3 runs to 13 residues. Trimming pared 5 bases from V and 10 bases from J, leaving 17 bases between. The CDR3 sequence: CASSPEGGPTAFF. The CDR3 DNA is TGTGCCAGCAGTCCCGAGGGGGGGCCTACAGCTTTCTTT.

In regard to this clone: The sample holds other DNA sequences that translate to the same CDR3. This chain links TRBV2 with TRBJ2-3; 10 positions agree with TRBD2. The junction had 3 bases not matched to a gene; V was cut back by 8 bases and J by 1 base. The V gene's germline CDR1 is SNHLY and CDR2 FYNNEI. The CDR3 runs to 14 residues. The CDR3, as DNA: TGTGCCAGCCGTGGACTAGCGGGCACAGATACGCAGTATTTT. As protein: CASRGLAGTDTQYF.

J is TRBJ1-2 and V is TRBV4-1; possible D gene TRBD1, 5 bases. Germline-derived CDR1 and CDR2 are MGHRA and YSYEKL. V lost 4 bases to trimming and J lost 4 bases, with 19 bases between them. The CDR3 extends over 16 amino acids. The CDR3 DNA sequence: TGCGCCAGCAGCCTATTGTCCGAGAGACAGATCTATGGCTACACCTTC. Translation gives CASSLLSERQIYGYTF.